Listed below are T cell receptor beta chains from one sample, sequenced in a study of CD8+ T cells in alopecia areata. TCRdb's copy holds only in-frame clones and misses some; the assay was immunoSEQ multiplex PCR. Here the sample spans about 200,000 clones, around 65% being singletons. The input for sequencing was CD4+ T cells sorted from blood, taken at week 4, from a patient treated with tofacitinib. Receptors originate from a human donor with alopecia areata. CDR3s include the opening cysteine and the closing phenylalanine or tryptophan. D genes are given only for firm matches. Clone size appears in some rows only: once, few, many, or a class for an expanded clone.

TRBJ2-5,few,TRBV6-5,-,TGTGCCAGCAGCCCGATCCGGTTTGTAGAGACCCAGTACTTC,CASSPIRFVETQYF
TRBJ2-5,-,TRBV6-5,-,TGTGCCAGCAGTTACTCCGCGGGGTACCAAGAGACCCAGTACTTC,CASSYSAGYQETQYF
TRBJ2-2,-,TRBV11-3,-,TGTGCCAGCAGCCCTTCCTCCGGGGAGCTGTTTTTT,CASSPSSGELFF
TRBJ1-1,-,TRBV29-1,-,TGCAGCGGACAGTCGAACACTGAAGCTTTCTTT,CSGQSNTEAFF
TRBJ2-7,-,TRBV5-1,-,TGCGCCAGCAGTGGGCGGGGGACAGCAAAATACGAGCAGTACTTC,CASSGRGTAKYEQYF
TRBJ2-7,-,TRBV6-5,-,TGTGCCAGCAGTTACTCATGGGTAGGGGGCTACGAGCAGTACTTC,CASSYSWVGGYEQYF
TRBJ2-7,-,TRBV29-1,TRBD1,TGCAGCGTTCAAAAGGGGACAGGGACTAACGAGCAGTACTTC,CSVQKGTGTNEQYF
TRBJ1-2,-,TRBV5-1,-,TGCGCCAGCAGCTTGAGCTACGTGACAGTTGGCTACACCTTC,CASSLSYVTVGYTF
TRBJ1-5,few,TRBV19,TRBD1,TGTGCCAGTAGTACCTCGGACAGGGTAAGGGGTCAGCCCCAGCATTTT,CASSTSDRVRGQPQHF
TRBJ1-2,-,TRBV7-2,-,TGTGCCAGCAGCTTAGATCTGGGGGGAGTTGGGCTATATGGCTACACCTTC,CASSLDLGGVGLYGYTF
TRBJ2-3,-,TRBV29-1,-,TGCAGCGCTGATTCACTCACAGATACGCAGTATTTT,CSADSLTDTQYF
TRBJ1-2,-,TRBV7-9,TRBD1,TGTGCCAGCAGCTTGGGACAGATAGACTTTGGCTACACCTTC,CASSLGQIDFGYTF
TRBJ1-2,-,TRBV29-1,-,TGCAGCGCCACAAGAAGAGCTAACTATGGCTACACCTTC,CSATRRANYGYTF
TRBJ1-2,once,TRBV7-2,-,TGTGCCAGCAGCCCCAGGGCAGGGACCGTGGATGGCTACACCTTC,CASSPRAGTVDGYTF
TRBJ2-2,few,TRBV5-1,-,TGCGCCAGCAGCCTACCGACAGGGAACACCGGGGAGCTGTTTTTT,CASSLPTGNTGELFF
TRBJ2-7,-,TRBV5-1,TRBD2,TGCGCCAGCAGCCGAACGGGCGGGGGGTTCTCCTACGAGCAGTACTTC,CASSRTGGGFSYEQYF
TRBJ2-2,-,TRBV29-1,-,TGCAGCGTAGAGACAGCGGTAAACACCGGGGAGCTGTTTTTT,CSVETAVNTGELFF
TRBJ2-1,few,TRBV29-1,-,TGCAGCGTTGAAGAACAGGGTGGTGCAATAGGGCAGTTCTTC,CSVEEQGGAIGQFF
TRBJ1-3,-,TRBV7-2,TRBD1,TGTGCCAGCAGCTTGAGACAGGGCTCTGGAAACACCATATATTTT,CASSLRQGSGNTIYF
TRBJ1-5,-,TRBV6-1,TRBD1,TGTGCCAGCAGTGAAGATAGGGACAGACGTAAGCCCCAGCATTTT,CASSEDRDRRKPQHF
TRBJ2-2,-,TRBV9,TRBD1,TGTGCCAGCAGCGTCGGACAGGGAAACGGGGAGCTGTTTTTT,CASSVGQGNGELFF
TRBJ1-2,-,TRBV29-1,TRBD1,TGCAGCGTACCGGGACAGTATAACTATGGCTACACCTTC,CSVPGQYNYGYTF
TRBJ2-2,few,TRBV2,-,TGTGCCAGCAGTGAGGTGGGAAGAGCCGGGGAGCTGTTTTTT,CASSEVGRAGELFF
TRBJ2-7,-,TRBV6-5,TRBD1,TGTGCCAGCAGTCCGAGGGACAGTACCTACGAACAGTACTTC,CASSPRDSTYEQYF
TRBJ2-5,few,TRBV2,TRBD1,TGTGCCAGCAGCGACAGGACAGGGCAACGCGAGACCCAGTACTTC,CASSDRTGQRETQYF
TRBJ2-3,-,TRBV5-4,-,TGTGCCAGCAGCTTGGGGACGACGGGGGGCCAAACTTCCCCCGATACGCAGTATTTT,CASSLGTTGGQTSPDTQYF
TRBJ1-2,-,TRBV5-1,TRBD1,TGCGCCAGCAGCCCTGGGACAGGCGATTACTCGGGCTACACCTTC,CASSPGTGDYSGYTF
TRBJ2-5,-,TRBV7-2,-,TGTGCCAGCATTGAACCCGGTTCAGGCGAGACCCAGTACTTC,CASIEPGSGETQYF
TRBJ2-3,few,TRBV4-1,TRBD2,TGCGCCAGCAGCCGCCGGACTAGCGGCACAGATACGCAGTATTTT,CASSRRTSGTDTQYF
TRBJ1-1,-,TRBV2,-,TGTGCCAGCAGTGAAAGGCTGGGCAGGGCCTTGAACACTGAAGCTTTCTTT,CASSERLGRALNTEAFF
TRBJ1-2,once,TRBV10-2,-,TGCGCCAGCCGGGGGGGAACTAACTATGGCTACACCTTC,CASRGGTNYGYTF
TRBJ2-3,-,TRBV6-5,TRBD1,TGTGCCAGCAGTTACTCGGGACAGGGCATTGATACGCAGTATTTT,CASSYSGQGIDTQYF
TRBJ2-1,-,TRBV2,TRBD2,TGTGCCAGCAGATCGACTAGCGGGGGGGCCGAGTTCTTC,CASRSTSGGAEFF
TRBJ2-5,-,TRBV29-1,TRBD2,TGCAGCGTTGAACCGGGACTAGCGAGGGAGACCCAGTACTTC,CSVEPGLARETQYF
TRBJ2-7,-,TRBV15,TRBD1,TGTGCCACCAGCACGGCGACAGGGACACTCTACGAGCAGTACTTC,CATSTATGTLYEQYF
TRBJ1-4,few,TRBV30,TRBD1,TGTGCCTGGAATGAGGGACAGGGGGCGTCCGGGGAAAAACTGTTTTTT,CAWNEGQGASGEKLFF
TRBJ2-5,-,TRBV4-1,-,TGCGCCAGCAGCCAAGATTTCGGCAGGGAAGAGACCCAGTACTTC,CASSQDFGREETQYF
TRBJ1-1,-,TRBV18,-,TGTGCCAGCTTCGAAAGCAGGAACACTGAAGCTTTCTTT,CASFESRNTEAFF
TRBJ2-6,-,TRBV7-9,-,TGTGCCAGCAGCTTGGGCGGGACGGTCGGTCCTGGGGCCAACGTCCTGACTTTC,CASSLGGTVGPGANVLTF
TRBJ2-5,-,TRBV5-4,-,TGTGCCAGCAGCTTGGACCAGTACACGGAGACCCAGTACTTC,CASSLDQYTETQYF
TRBJ1-4,-,TRBV2,-,TGTGCCAGCCGTAACCTAAATGAAAAACTGTTTTTT,CASRNLNEKLFF
TRBJ2-3,few,TRBV30,-,TGTGCCTGGAATTACGCGGGTGCAGATACGCAGTATTTT,CAWNYAGADTQYF
TRBJ2-2,few,TRBV14,TRBD2,TGTGCCAGCAGCCCCCGGTTCGGGGGGGCCGGGGAGCTGTTTTTT,CASSPRFGGAGELFF
TRBJ1-2,-,TRBV2,-,TGTGCCAGCAGTGTTCACCCAAAGGGGCTCTATGGCTACACCTTC,CASSVHPKGLYGYTF
TRBJ2-3,once,TRBV7-2,-,TGTGCCAGCAGCTTGGGACTCCCTAGCACAGATACGCAGTATTTT,CASSLGLPSTDTQYF
TRBJ1-1,-,TRBV30,-,TGTGCCTGGAGTGTAATGGGCCAGACAAACACTGAAGCTTTCTTT,CAWSVMGQTNTEAFF
TRBJ1-2,-,TRBV2,-,TGTGCCAGCACGGTTTCGGGACAACTCTATGGCTACACCTTC,CASTVSGQLYGYTF
TRBJ2-3,once,TRBV7-2,-,TGTGCCAGCAGCTTAGACACTAGTACAGATACGCAGTATTTT,CASSLDTSTDTQYF
TRBJ1-2,-,TRBV27,TRBD1,TGTGCCAGCAGGCGACAGGGGGCCGAGGGCTATGGCTACACCTTC,CASRRQGAEGYGYTF
TRBJ2-1,once,TRBV5-1,-,TGCGCCAGCAGCTTGGGTCCCAATGAGCAGTTCTTC,CASSLGPNEQFF
TRBJ1-1,-,TRBV7-2,TRBD1,TGTGCCAGCAGCATCGGGACAGGTTCCTACACTGAAGCTTTCTTT,CASSIGTGSYTEAFF
TRBJ1-4,-,TRBV5-6,-,TGTGCCAGCAGCTCGCTGACTGGGATAGGCGAAAAACTGTTTTTT,CASSSLTGIGEKLFF
TRBJ1-1,-,TRBV7-2,-,TGTGCCAGCAGCTTTACCCTGAGACAGTCGAAAGCTTTCTTT,CASSFTLRQSKAFF
TRBJ2-7,-,TRBV7-9,-,TGTGCCAGCAGCCCAGGGGCCCCCTACGAGCAGTACTTC,CASSPGAPYEQYF
TRBJ2-3,-,TRBV7-2,TRBD2,TGTGCCAGCAGCGAACTAGCGGGGGGGCCCTATACGCAGTATTTT,CASSELAGGPYTQYF